The sequence of this T cell receptor (beta chain) was determined in a study of T cell repertoires in cytomegalovirus infection. Overall study results and limits: Identification of carriers of CMV plus the relevant HLA was performed using cumulative public TCR beta family frequency. Ex vivo responses were dominated by HLA-C-restricted CMV-specific TCR beta clonotypes.

CDR3 size: 15 residues. CDR1 and CDR2 (germline): MDHEN, SYDVKM. V was cut by 6 bases and J by 8 bases, with 20 bases left in between. At least ten counts were recorded for this clonotype. Its matching antigen is unknown. TCRdb fed the reads into MiXCR, producing one record per CDR3 protein. This repertoire shows hundreds of thousands of distinct CDR3 sequences, approximately 24% found once; its top ten account for 8%. The clonotype was recovered from a human donor in good health (CMV status not recorded). Some clones in this sample may be carry-over from other donors' samples. The sequencing input was CD8+ T cells from PBMCs. The genes are TRBV28 and TRBJ2-1, with D possibly TRBD1 on 6 matching bases. This CDR3 reads CASSPRTVLMYEQFF. In DNA, the CDR3 is TGTGCCAGCAGCCCAAGGACAGTACTTATGTATGAGCAGTTCTTC.